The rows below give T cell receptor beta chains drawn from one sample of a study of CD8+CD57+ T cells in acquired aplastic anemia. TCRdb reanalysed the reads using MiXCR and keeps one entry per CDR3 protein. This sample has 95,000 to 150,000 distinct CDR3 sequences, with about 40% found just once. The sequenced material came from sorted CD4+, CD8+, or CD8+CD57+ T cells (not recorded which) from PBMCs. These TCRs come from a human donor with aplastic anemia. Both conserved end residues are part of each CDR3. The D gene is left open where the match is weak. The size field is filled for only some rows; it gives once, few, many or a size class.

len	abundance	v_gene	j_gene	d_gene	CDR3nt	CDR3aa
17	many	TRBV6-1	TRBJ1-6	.	TGTGCCAGCAGCTCAGGGCTGTCGTCAGGCTATAATTCACCCCTCCACTTT	CASSSGLSSGYNSPLHF
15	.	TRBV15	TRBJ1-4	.	TGTGCCACCAGCAGAGACTCAGCAATTAATGAAAAACTGTTTTTT	CATSRDSAINEKLFF
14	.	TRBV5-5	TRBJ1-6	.	TGTGCCAGCAGCCGCGGCATTGAGGATTCACCCCTCCACTTT	CASSRGIEDSPLHF
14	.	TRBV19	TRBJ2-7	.	TGTGCCAGTAGTATCCAGACAGGGAGGGACGAGCAGTACTTC	CASSIQTGRDEQYF
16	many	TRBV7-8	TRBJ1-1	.	TGTGCCAGCAGCTTAGCGCTAAAAGTGGGAGTGGGTGAAGCTTTCTTT	CASSLALKVGVGEAFF
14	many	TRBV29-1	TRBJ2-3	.	TGCAGCGTTGACCTCCGGACAGTACAGGGTACGCAGTATTTT	CSVDLRTVQGTQYF
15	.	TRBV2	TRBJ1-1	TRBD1	TGTGCCAGCTCGGGACAGGGGCACAGGAACACTGAAGCTTTCTTT	CASSGQGHRNTEAFF
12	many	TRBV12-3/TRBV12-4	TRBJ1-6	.	TGTGCCAGCAGTTTAAATGATTCACCCCTCCACTTT	CASSLNDSPLHF
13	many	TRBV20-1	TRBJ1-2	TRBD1	TGCAGTGCTACCCCCGGGACAGGGGTCGGCTACACCTTC	CSATPGTGVGYTF
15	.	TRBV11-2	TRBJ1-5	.	TGTGCCAGCAGCTTAGAACCTGGGAGCAATCAGCCCCAGCATTTT	CASSLEPGSNQPQHF
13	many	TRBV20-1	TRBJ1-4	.	TGCAGTGCTAGATCGGCTGTCAATGAAAAACTGTTTTTT	CSARSAVNEKLFF
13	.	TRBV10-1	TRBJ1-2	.	TGCGCCAGCAGTGTTGGCAAAACCTATGGCTACACCTTC	CASSVGKTYGYTF
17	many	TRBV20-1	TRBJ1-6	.	TGCAGTGCTAGAGATCACAGACCAAGCTCCTATAATTCACCCCTCCACTTT	CSARDHRPSSYNSPLHF
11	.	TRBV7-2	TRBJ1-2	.	TGTGCCAGCGGATATAGCTCTGGAAACACCTTC	CASGYSSGNTF
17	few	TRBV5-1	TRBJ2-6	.	TGCGCCAGCAGCTTGTTCCCAGGAGACTCTGGGGCCAACGTCCTGACTTTC	CASSLFPGDSGANVLTF
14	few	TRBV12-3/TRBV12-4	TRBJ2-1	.	TGTGCCAGCAGTCCAGGGTCGACCTACAATGGGCAGTTCTTC	CASSPGSTYNGQFF
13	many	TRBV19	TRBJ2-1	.	TGTGCCAGCGGGGGCCCACCTTACAATGAGCAGTTCTTC	CASGGPPYNEQFF
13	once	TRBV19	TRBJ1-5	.	TGTGCCAGTAGTATCACGGAAGGTCAGCCCCAGCATTTC	CASSITEGQPQHF
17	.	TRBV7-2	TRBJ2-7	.	TGTGCCAGCAGCTTAGCGGGCCCCGGGACGGCCTTCTACGAGCAGTACTTC	CASSLAGPGTAFYEQYF
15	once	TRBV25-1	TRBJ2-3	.	TGTGCCAGCAGTATGCAGGGGGGAAGCACAGATACGCAGTATTTT	CASSMQGGSTDTQYF
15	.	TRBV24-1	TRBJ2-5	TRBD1	TGTGCCACCAGTGACCGTGACAGGGGGAAAGAGACCCAGTACTTC	CATSDRDRGKETQYF
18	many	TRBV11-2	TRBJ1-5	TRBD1	TGTGCCAGCAGCTCAACAAGTCCGGGACAGGGGACTCATCAGCCCCAGCATTTT	CASSSTSPGQGTHQPQHF
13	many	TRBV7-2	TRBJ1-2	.	TGTGCCAGCAGCTTGGCAGGGGATTATGGCTACACCTTC	CASSLAGDYGYTF
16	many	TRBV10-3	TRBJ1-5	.	TGTGCCATCAGGGACGGACGGGGGGGTAGCAATCAGCCCCAGCATTTT	CAIRDGRGGSNQPQHF
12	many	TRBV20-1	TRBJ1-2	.	TGCAGTGCTAGGGCACGCAACTATGGCTACACCTTC	CSARARNYGYTF
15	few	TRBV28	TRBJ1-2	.	TGTGCCAGCACTTTAACGGGGGGCGTCAGGTGGGACTACACCTTC	CASTLTGGVRWDYTF
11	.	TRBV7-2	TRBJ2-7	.	TGTGCCAGCAGGGGAGCCTACGAGCAGTACTTC	CASRGAYEQYF
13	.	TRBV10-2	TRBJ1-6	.	TGCGCCAGCAGTGAGTCGACTCATTCACCCCTCCACTTT	CASSESTHSPLHF
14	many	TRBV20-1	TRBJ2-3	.	TGCAGTGCCACTTTCCCCAGAAACGGAGATACGCAGTATTTT	CSATFPRNGDTQYF
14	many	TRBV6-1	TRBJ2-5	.	TGTGCCAGCAGTCCCCAGGGTTGGATAGAGACCCAGTACTTC	CASSPQGWIETQYF
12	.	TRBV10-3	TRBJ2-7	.	TGTGCCATCAGTGGGTCAATCGTGGAACAGTACTTC	CAISGSIVEQYF
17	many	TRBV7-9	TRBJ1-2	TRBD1	TGTGCCAGCAGCTTAATCCTTCAGGGGGACTCGCCTCATGGCTACACCTTC	CASSLILQGDSPHGYTF
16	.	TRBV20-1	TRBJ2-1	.	TGCAGTGCTAGGATTAATACGGGACTGGGGATCAATGAGCAGTTCTTC	CSARINTGLGINEQFF
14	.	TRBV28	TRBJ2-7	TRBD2	TGTGCCAGCAGTAAACTAGCGGGAGACTACGAGCAGTACTTC	CASSKLAGDYEQYF
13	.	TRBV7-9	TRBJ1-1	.	TGTGCCAGCAGCTTACAACAGGACACTGAAGCTTTCTTT	CASSLQQDTEAFF
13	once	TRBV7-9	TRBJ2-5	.	TGTGCCAGCAGCTTAGCGAGGTCGGAGACCCAGTACTTC	CASSLARSETQYF
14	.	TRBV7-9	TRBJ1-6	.	TGTGCCAGCACCCAGGGAGGGAGTGATTCACCCCTCCACTTT	CASTQGGSDSPLHF